This TCR beta chain was sequenced in a study of T cells after yellow fever vaccination. The germline V gene encodes CDR1 SQVTM and CDR2 ANQGSEA. The CDR3 runs 14 residues. Trimming removed 5 bases from V and 6 bases from J; junction bases left unmatched: 10. By 5'RACE template switching, TCR cDNA was produced, with a universal primer site and UMIs added in the process. Using its own MiXCR run on the 5' RACE reads, TCRdb lists one record per CDR3 protein. The sample yields hundreds of thousands of distinct CDR3 sequences, approximately 5.7% seen once. Sequenced material: PBMCs, taken 5 days after the yellow fever booster vaccination. The clonotype originates from a man in his thirties or forties who received the YFV17D yellow fever vaccine. The rearrangement joins TRBV29-1 to TRBJ2-1; 7 bases match TRBD2. Here the CDR3 DNA reads TGCAGCGTTCTGAGAGCGGGGATGGGCAATGAGCAGTTCTTC. This codes for CSVLRAGMGNEQFF.